This entry lists 32 T cell receptor beta chains sequenced from one sample in a study of blood T cell repertoires in COVID-19. Sequenced by immunoSEQ multiplex PCR; TCRdb stores in-frame clones only, minus some. The sample yields about 9,200 clones, roughly nine tenths seen once. Sequenced input: peripheral blood. These receptor sequences come from a man in his fifties or sixties with acute or convalescent COVID-19.

V is TRBV5-1 and J is TRBJ1-1; D perhaps matches TRBD1 (5 bases). V lost 1 base, J lost 2 bases, and 15 bases lay in between. There are 16 residues in the CDR3. CDR1 is SGHRS and CDR2 is YFSETQ in the germline V gene. The CDR3 reads CASSLTPGQANTEAFF. The CDR3 DNA reads TGCGCCAGCAGCTTGACCCCAGGACAAGCTAACACTGAAGCTTTCTTT. The variable domain in full, completed from reference TRBV5-1 and TRBJ1-1, reads KAGVTQTPRYLIKTRGQQVTLSCSPISGHRSVSWYQQTPGQGLQFLFEYFSETQRNKGNFPGRFSGRQFSNSRSEMNVSTLELGDSALYLCASSLTPGQANTEAFFGQGTRLTVV.

This clone was seen a single time. The chain combines TRBV3-1 (or the pseudogene TRBV3-2) with TRBJ2-5, with 12 positions matching TRBD2. The CDR3 is made up of 17 amino acids. V gave up 1 base and J gave up 5 bases; unmatched junction bases: 8. Per the germline V gene, CDR1 is LGHDT and CDR2 is YNNKEL (reference sequence). CDR3 sequence reads: CASSQAFRTSGTETQYF. The CDR3 coding sequence is TGTGCCAGCAGCCAAGCTTTCCGGACTAGCGGGACGGAGACCCAGTACTTC.

This clone was picked up one time. The rearrangement links TRBV7-8 to TRBJ2-1, with 9 bases aligning to TRBD2. The trim removed 3 bases at V and 5 bases at J, leaving 2 bases unmatched. The CDR3 consists of 14 residues. Germline V gene sequence: CDR1 SGHVS, CDR2 FQNEAQ. CDR3 in DNA: TGTGCCAGCAGCTTTAGCGGGGGTGACAATGAGCAGTTCTTC. This translates into CASSFSGGDNEQFF.

The rearrangement uses TRBV18 and TRBJ1-1; 7 nucleotides align to TRBD1. CDR1 and CDR2 from the germline V gene are KGHSH and LQKENI. The V and J ends lost 4 bases and 1 base, in that order; junction bases with no gene match: 9. The CDR3 consists of 16 residues. CDR3 nucleotide sequence: TGTGCCAGCTCACGGTCTCAGGGACAGACGAACACTGAAGCTTTCTTT. Its translation: CASSRSQGQTNTEAFF.

This clone appeared a single time. The genes are TRBV5-1 and TRBJ2-3, with TRBD2 matching over 13 bases. The ends lost 0 bases at V and 6 bases at J; junction bases unmatched: 13. CDR3 length equals 19 residues. Germline CDR1 reads SGHRS; CDR2 reads YFSETQ. CDR3 protein: CASSLASRTGLAGVDTQYF. The CDR3 DNA reads as TGCGCCAGCAGCTTGGCCTCCAGGACCGGACTAGCGGGAGTGGATACGCAGTATTTT. The whole variable domain, remainder taken from reference TRBV5-1 and TRBJ2-3, is KAGVTQTPRYLIKTRGQQVTLSCSPISGHRSVSWYQQTPGQGLQFLFEYFSETQRNKGNFPGRFSGRQFSNSRSEMNVSTLELGDSALYLCASSLASRTGLAGVDTQYFGPGTRLTVL.

The rearrangement links TRBV30 to TRBJ1-1, with D possibly TRBD1 on 6 matching bases. Germline loops: CDR1 GTSNPN, CDR2 SVGIG (reference sequence). The V end lost 2 bases, the J end lost 1 base, and 14 bases lay between the germline ends. There are 15 residues in the CDR3. The CDR3 region has the DNA TGTGCCTGGAGTCTGTTCGGGGGGGCGAACACTGAAGCTTTCTTT. Protein sequence: CAWSLFGGANTEAFF.

The rearrangement joins TRBV5-8 to TRBJ1-1; possible D gene TRBD1, 6 bases. V lost 4 bases and J lost 4, with 14 bases in between. Per the germline V gene, CDR1 is SGHTS and CDR2 is YDEGEE. This CDR3 comprises 14 residues. This CDR3 is CASSRTAGATEAFF. Here the CDR3 DNA reads TGTGCCAGCAGCCGAACAGCAGGGGCCACTGAAGCTTTCTTT.

DNA of the CDR3: TGTGCCAGCAGTCAGGGACAGGGAGGACAAGAAAAACTGTTTTTT. This sequence encodes CASSQGQGGQEKLFF. The chain is built from TRBV5-8 and TRBJ1-4; 9 nucleotides line up with TRBD1. Trimming took 5 bases from V and 8 from J; bases not matched to a gene: 10. The CDR3 consists of 15 residues. Per the germline V gene, CDR1 is SGHTS and CDR2 is YDEGEE.

J is TRBJ1-3 and V is TRBV6-2 or TRBV6-3, with D unresolved. Per the germline V gene, CDR1 is MNHEY and CDR2 is SVGEGT. CDR3 length equals 15 residues. V gave up 5 bases and J gave up 0 bases, with 11 bases separating them. In DNA form, the CDR3 reads TGTGCCAGCAGTCTTCCGTGGGCCTCTGGAAACACCATATATTTT. Amino acids: CASSLPWASGNTIYF.

CDR3: CASSESGLWVSGNTIYF. CDR3 nucleotides: TGTGCCAGCAGTGAGTCTGGGCTTTGGGTCTCTGGAAACACCATATATTTT. This chain connects TRBV6-1 to TRBJ1-3; D uncertain. The germline V gene encodes CDR1 MNHNS and CDR2 SASEGT. This CDR3 has 17 residues. V lost 3 bases, J lost 0 bases, and 15 bases lay in between.

The V and J genes are TRBV11-3 and TRBJ2-1, with 7 nucleotides matching TRBD1. V was clipped by 5 bases and J by 9 bases; unmatched bases: 7. This CDR3 contains 13 residues. CDR1 SGHNT and CDR2 YENEEA come from the germline V gene. In DNA form, the CDR3 reads TGTGCCAGCAGCCGTGACAGGGCAAGTGAGCAGTTCTTC. It yields the protein CASSRDRASEQFF.

The V and J genes are TRBV4-1 and TRBJ1-2; 8 bases are a match to TRBD1. After removal of 5 bases from V and 7 bases from J, the junction contained 6 bases not matched to a gene. Germline assignment: CDR1 MGHRA and CDR2 YSYEKL. The CDR3 is made up of 13 amino acids. The CDR3 is CASSTQGASGYTF. In nucleotides, the CDR3 is TGCGCCAGCAGCACGCAGGGGGCAAGTGGCTACACCTTC.

The chain carries TRBV14 and TRBJ1-1; D gene uncertain. The V end was cut by 0 bases, the J end by 7 bases, with 9 bases between. The CDR3 consists of 13 residues. Germline assignment: CDR1 SGHDN and CDR2 FVKESK. The CDR3: CASSQDLKLEAFF. DNA for the CDR3: TGTGCCAGCAGCCAAGACCTGAAGCTTGAAGCTTTCTTT.

The rearrangement joins TRBV6-4 to TRBJ1-4; the match to TRBD1 covers 7 bases. The CDR3 consists of 16 residues. Germline V CDR1 and CDR2: MRHNA, SNTAGT. V lost 5 bases and J lost 0; bases outside the gene matches: 6. The chain's CDR3 is CASSRDSTATNEKLFF. CDR3 coding DNA: TGTGCCAGCAGTAGGGACAGTACTGCAACTAATGAAAAACTGTTTTTT.

Here the CDR3 reads CATQVPPGYNEQFF. The CDR3 DNA reads as TGTGCCACCCAAGTCCCCCCGGGTTACAATGAGCAGTTCTTC. V is TRBV10-3 and J is TRBJ2-1, with D hard to call. The V gene's germline CDR1 is ENHRY and CDR2 SYGVKD. Trimming shortened V by 10 bases and J by 4 bases, and 17 bases separated the two germline ends. CDR3 length: 14 residues.

The genes are TRBV18 and TRBJ1-1; D may be TRBD1 (6 bases). The V gene lost 2 bases and the J gene lost 8 bases, with 12 bases spanning the gap. Per the germline V gene, CDR1 is KGHSH and CDR2 is LQKENI. This CDR3 is built from 13 residues. CDR3 bases: TGTGCCAGCTCACCATCCCTGGACAGCGAAGCTTTCTTT. This sequence encodes CASSPSLDSEAFF.

The chain is built from TRBV28 and TRBJ2-1; 12 positions match TRBD2. The CDR3 runs to 16 residues. The germline gives CDR1 MDHEN, CDR2 SYDVKM. J lost 5 bases, V lost 6 bases, and 8 bases had no gene match. CDR3 amino acids: CASRPETSGGHNEQFF. In nucleotides, the CDR3 is TGTGCCAGCAGGCCTGAGACTAGCGGGGGACACAATGAGCAGTTCTTC. Drawing the rest from reference TRBV28 and TRBJ2-1, the complete variable domain is DVKVTQSSRYLVKRTGEKVFLECVQDMDHENMFWYRQDPGLGLRLIYFSYDVKMKEKGDIPEGYSVSREKKERFSLILESASTNQTSMYLCASRPETSGGHNEQFFGPGTRLTVL.

The V and J genes are TRBV14 and TRBJ2-1; 8 bases fit TRBD1. CDR1 SGHDN and CDR2 FVKESK come from the germline V gene. Unmatched junction bases numbered 9, after V lost 4 bases and J lost 4 bases. The CDR3 has 16 amino acids. The CDR3 DNA reads as TGTGCCAGCAGCCCCCGGACAGGGACGGGGTACAATGAGCAGTTCTTC. Its protein product is CASSPRTGTGYNEQFF.

The chain couples TRBV11-3 to TRBJ2-3; a weak D match, TRBD2 (6 bases). Deletions cut 5 bases from V and 3 bases from J, with 21 bases between. The length of the CDR3 is 17 residues. CDR1 and CDR2 (germline): SGHNT, YENEEA. CDR3 amino acids: CASSRTLPGGGTDTQYF. The CDR3 DNA reads as TGTGCCAGCAGCCGAACCTTACCCGGTGGGGGGACAGATACGCAGTATTTT. The entire variable domain, with the rest obtained from reference TRBV11-3 and TRBJ2-3, is as follows: EAGVVQSPRYKIIEKKQPVAFWCNPISGHNTLYWYLQNLGQGPELLIRYENEEAVDDSQLPKDRFSAERLKGVDSTLKIQPAELGDSAVYLCASSRTLPGGGTDTQYFGPGTRLTVL.

The V call is TRBV10-2, the J call TRBJ2-1; 9 nucleotides align to TRBD2. CDR1 is WSHSY and CDR2 is SAAADI in the germline V gene. The junction had 3 bases not matched to a gene; V was cut back by 3 bases and J by 0 bases. This CDR3 is 16 amino acids long. The DNA for the CDR3 is TGCGCCAGCAGTGAAACTAGCGGGTCCTCCTACAATGAGCAGTTCTTC. This gives the protein CASSETSGSSYNEQFF.

This CDR3 is CASSPWDSIGELFF. CDR3 nucleotide sequence: TGTGCCAGCAGCCCCTGGGACTCTATCGGGGAGCTGTTTTTT. J is TRBJ2-2 and V is TRBV13; maybe TRBD2 (6 bases). The CDR3 is 14 amino acids. Germline CDR1 reads PRHDT; CDR2 reads FYEKMQ (reference sequence). The V and J ends lost 5 bases and 7 bases respectively, with 14 bases between them.

The V and J genes are TRBV5-1 and TRBJ2-3; D remains unclear. The CDR3 spans 14 residues. Looked up from germline, CDR1 is SGHRS and CDR2 is YFSETQ. V lost 0 bases, J lost 2 bases, and 7 bases lay in between. CDR3 loop: CASSLGVATDTQYF. CDR3 nucleotides: TGCGCCAGCAGCTTGGGAGTAGCCACAGATACGCAGTATTTT.

The J gene is TRBJ2-7, the V gene TRBV6-5; maybe TRBD2 (6 bases). The germline CDR1 and CDR2 sequences are MNHEY and SVGAGI. This CDR3 contains 15 residues. V lost 6 bases to trimming and J lost 6 bases, with 21 bases between them. The CDR3 protein is CASSLFGTAPSEQYV. The CDR3 nucleotides are TGTGCCAGCAGCCTGTTCGGGACTGCCCCCTCCGAGCAGTACGTC.

Here the CDR3 reads CASSYRVNTEAFF. CDR3 bases: TGCGCCAGCAGTTACAGGGTGAACACTGAAGCTTTCTTT. The V gene is TRBV10-2, the J gene TRBJ1-1; the D gene is possibly TRBD1 (6 bases). The CDR3 contains 13 residues. V was cut by 5 bases and J by 0 bases, with 7 bases left in between. Germline V gene data show CDR1 as WSHSY and CDR2 as SAAADI.

The V gene is TRBV5-1, the J gene TRBJ1-2; unclear D gene. This CDR3 comprises 12 residues. The V gene lost 1 base and the J gene lost 9 bases, with 10 bases spanning the gap. CDR1 SGHRS and CDR2 YFSETQ come from the germline V gene. The chain's CDR3 is CASSLSALSYTF. CDR3 nucleotides: TGCGCCAGCAGCTTGTCCGCCCTAAGCTACACCTTC. Combining the CDR3 with reference TRBV5-1 and TRBJ1-2 gives the whole variable domain KAGVTQTPRYLIKTRGQQVTLSCSPISGHRSVSWYQQTPGQGLQFLFEYFSETQRNKGNFPGRFSGRQFSNSRSEMNVSTLELGDSALYLCASSLSALSYTFGSGTRLTVV.

The rearrangement uses TRBV5-4 and TRBJ2-7; 13 positions agree with TRBD2. This CDR3 is built from 14 residues. Unmatched junction bases numbered 3, after V lost 2 bases and J lost 7 bases. CDR1 is SGHNT, CDR2 YYREEE, per germline (reference sequence). The CDR3 sequence is CASSLGLAGEEQYF. The CDR3 DNA reads TGTGCCAGCAGCTTAGGACTAGCGGGAGAGGAGCAGTACTTC.

The rearrangement joins TRBV7-2 to TRBJ2-1, with TRBD1 as a possible D gene (5 bases). The CDR3 length is 17 residues. Germline V CDR1 and CDR2: SGHTA, FQGNSA. Between the trimmed V and J ends, which lost 1 base and 5 bases, there was a span of 18 bases. CDR3 DNA: TGTGCCAGCAGCTTAGTAGGTGTGGCAGGGCCCAACAATGAGCAGTTCTTC. This translates into CASSLVGVAGPNNEQFF.

V and J are TRBV18 and TRBJ1-2; D uncertain. This CDR3 spans 14 amino acids. The V end lost 6 bases, the J end lost 1 base, and 12 bases lay between the germline ends. CDR1 is KGHSH and CDR2 is LQKENI in the germline V gene. The CDR3 sequence is CASSPETFNYGYTF. CDR3 nucleotides: TGTGCCAGCTCCCCGGAGACTTTTAACTATGGCTACACCTTC.

V and J are TRBV20-1 and TRBJ2-2, with D hard to call. The V gene lost 3 bases and the J gene lost 6 bases, with 17 bases spanning the gap. Germline CDR1 is DFQATT and CDR2 is SNEGSKA (reference sequence). The CDR3 is 15 residues long. The DNA for the CDR3 is TGCAGTGCTAGTCGGGTGGGTCGGTACGCCGGGGAGCTGTTTTTT. Its protein product is CSASRVGRYAGELFF.

The chain employs TRBV7-2 and TRBJ2-6; perhaps TRBD2 as D (5 bases). From germline, CDR1 is SGHTA and CDR2 FQGNSA. The CDR3 is 16 amino acids. Trimming took 1 base from V and 0 from J, leaving 7 bases between them. CDR3 in DNA: TGTGCCAGCAGCTTAGTGGGGAGCTCTGGGGCCAACGTCCTGACTTTC. Translated: CASSLVGSSGANVLTF.

The rearrangement links TRBV11-2 to TRBJ2-3; perhaps TRBD1 as D (5 bases). The CDR3 totals 15 residues. Germline CDR1 SGHAT, CDR2 FQNNGV. The ends were cut back, 4 bases at V and 1 base at J, with 12 bases in the middle. The CDR3 coding sequence is TGTGCCAGCAGCTGGCCTACCAGGGGCACAGATACGCAGTATTTT. Amino acid sequence: CASSWPTRGTDTQYF.

J is TRBJ1-6 and V is TRBV27; TRBD1 agrees at 10 bases. Per germline, CDR1 MNHEY and CDR2 SMNVEV (reference sequence). The CDR3 runs 15 residues. V was pared by 2 bases and J by 6 bases, with 1 base of the junction left unmatched. CDR3 sequence (DNA): TGTGCCAGCAGTTTACGGACAGGGGGTAATTCACCCCTCCACTTT. Translating it yields CASSLRTGGNSPLHF.